What follows describes a single T cell receptor (beta chain). Its antigen is still unknown. No quality values exist for individual bases; no much larger clone is one base distant. The data stem from a study of blood T cell repertoires in COVID-19 (dated by TCRdb to the early 2020s). Turning to the overall study: The collaborator samples originated in the United States, Italy and Spain and spanned the acute and convalescent phases of COVID-19. The prospective study material was composed of cDNA or gDNA derived from T cells, B-cell-depleted T cells, or PBMCs. Subjects who had been exposed to COVID-19, were actively infected with it, or had recovered from it provided the deeply sampled blood TCRbeta repertoires that made up the dataset. A freely available public database, intended as a resource for researchers studying the immune response to SARS-CoV-2, is where the repertoires were released. Samples came from the ongoing ImmuneRACE study (first 160 participants) plus 1,254 subjects from 6 global collaborators. Sample metadata almost always included a de-identified subject ID, COVID-19 status, age in years and sex. Where available, HLA class I and class II types were taken from metadata supplied by the sample provider and were not determined by assay-based typing.

Points the paper makes about the study in general: The quantity of clinical and demographic metadata differed by source and by participant and was supplied without curation.

TCRbeta CDR3 regions were amplified from genomic DNA by means of the immunoSEQ Assay, a bias-controlled multiplex PCR. Processing in the source paper ran as follows. The number of nucleated cells in each sample was estimated from the amplification of reference gene primers within the assay. To quantify the absolute abundance of each unique TCRbeta CDR3 rearrangement, sequence reads were collapsed and filtered. For each sample, productive Simpson clonality was calculated as the square root of Simpson's diversity index across productive rearrangements. Here the immuneACCESS table is served through TCRdb, limited to in-frame sequences with V and J called. Missing clones are a known gap in these copies; in checked studies unresolved V genes cover under half, and the rest lacks a known reason. D and trimming come from the DNA, and the V and J calls and clone size come from that table. The sample includes 95,000 to 150,000 clones, with roughly 89% observed a single time. The ten top clones hold roughly 3.9% of the sample.

In the prospective study, participants were about 18 to 100 years old, resided in about two dozen geographic areas of the United States, and were enrolled through a virtual design. Cohort assignment in the prospective study relied on participant-reported clinical history from a screening survey and a study questionnaire. For ImmuneRACE Cohort 3, a participant was defined as recovered based on two consecutive negative NP/OP PCR tests, clearance by a healthcare professional, or resolution of symptoms. In the prospective study, whole blood, serum and a nasopharyngeal or oropharyngeal swab were collected from each participant by mobile phlebotomists. Over an approximately 2-month period, participants in the prospective study had the option of providing additional blood draws and questionnaires. Before DNA extraction, blood samples from the prospective study were shipped at room temperature or frozen.

The sample taken for sequencing was PBMCs or T cells enriched from blood (not recorded which). The sequence derives from a woman aged 25-40 years who had recovered from COVID-19.

The nucleotides are TGTGCCAGCAGTTCGCCTACAGGGGGAGGTGAAAAACTGTTTTTT. It encodes CASSSPTGGGEKLFF. The chain couples TRBV27 to TRBJ1-4; 8 bases in between match TRBD1. There are 15 amino acids in the CDR3, from cysteine to phenylalanine inclusive. The entry retains the CDR3 DNA only, 45 bases that are in frame from base 1. The germline V end is reduced by 4 bases and the J end by 7 bases; junction bases left unmatched: 8. CDR1 is given as MNHEY and CDR2 as SMNVEV, both from the germline V gene (reference sequence).